The 28 T cell receptor beta chains below all came from one sample that was sequenced in a study of cytomegalovirus exposure and HLA in healthy donors. 13 Jbeta primers and 60 Vbeta primers were used for the PCR. Assay: immunoSEQ multiplex PCR; the TCRdb copy retains only in-frame clones and omits some. This sample has approximately 210,000 clones, with less than 85% found just once. The sample consisted of PBMCs. Receptors were obtained from a girl aged 10 to 17 in good health and CMV-seropositive.

The V gene is TRBV9, the J gene TRBJ2-3; 9 bases match TRBD2. The V gene's germline CDR1 is SGDLS and CDR2 YYNGEE. The CDR3 totals 17 residues. V lost 3 bases to trimming and J lost 6 bases; unmatched junction nucleotides: 14. CDR3 nucleotides: TGTGCCAGCAGCGCGCCAACGGCGGGGGGGCCTTGGGATACGCAGTATTTT. Protein: CASSAPTAGGPWDTQYF.

The chain uses TRBV9 and TRBJ1-1; weak D call: TRBD1 (5 bases). The germline gives CDR1 SGDLS, CDR2 YYNGEE. The germline V and J ends were trimmed by 0 bases and 0 bases, with 9 bases remaining between them. The CDR3 contains 15 residues. The CDR3 region has the DNA TGTGCCAGCAGCGTAGGGGGCATCCTGAACACTGAAGCTTTCTTT. Residues: CASSVGGILNTEAFF.

J is TRBJ1-3 and V is TRBV4-3; 7 nucleotides agree with TRBD1. The V gene end was trimmed by 5 bases and the J gene end by 0 bases; junction bases not matched to a gene: 7. CDR1 and CDR2 (germline): LGHNA, YSLEER. There are 16 residues in the CDR3. CDR3: CASSRVRQGSGNTIYF. The CDR3 nucleotides read TGCGCCAGCAGCAGAGTCCGACAGGGCTCTGGAAACACCATATATTTT.

This clone was picked up a small number of times. The rearrangement joins TRBV7-2 to TRBJ1-4; D is unclear. Germline assignment: CDR1 SGHTA and CDR2 FQGNSA. This CDR3 spans 14 amino acids. Deletions cut 5 bases from V and 8 bases from J, with 15 bases between. CDR3 in amino acids: CASSLLGVGEKLFF. The CDR3 coding sequence is TGTGCCAGCAGCCTCCTCGGGGTAGGAGAAAAACTGTTTTTT. The full variable domain, with the rest looked up from reference TRBV7-2 and TRBJ1-4, is GAGVSQSPSNKVTEKGKDVELRCDPISGHTALYWYRQSLGQGLEFLIYFQGNSAPDKSGLPSDRFSAERTGGSVSTLTIQRTQQEDSAVYLCASSLLGVGEKLFFGSGTQLSVL.

This chain links TRBV4-1 with TRBJ1-6, with D perhaps TRBD1 (5 bases). V lost 0 bases and J 7 bases, leaving 10 bases between the germline ends. This CDR3 has 15 amino acids. In germline, CDR1 is MGHRA, CDR2 YSYEKL. CDR3 sequence reads: CASSQDGGSNSPLHF. In DNA, the CDR3 is TGCGCCAGCAGCCAAGATGGGGGGAGCAATTCACCCCTCCACTTT.

This rearrangement joins TRBV5-4 to TRBJ1-2; D unclear. Germline CDR1 is SGHNT and CDR2 is YYREEE (reference sequence). The V and J ends lost 0 bases and 8 bases respectively, with 11 bases between them. The CDR3 loop spans 13 amino acids. In DNA form, the CDR3 reads TGTGCCAGCAGCTTGGGGCGGGATGACGGCTACACCTTC. This sequence encodes CASSLGRDDGYTF.

The V gene is TRBV11-2, the J gene TRBJ2-1, with a weak D call TRBD1 (5 bases). Germline-derived CDR1 and CDR2 are SGHAT and FQNNGV. This CDR3 has 15 amino acids. Between the trimmed V and J ends, which lost 5 bases and 1 base, there was a span of 12 bases. The DNA of the CDR3 is TGTGCCAGCAGCCCACAGACAGCTTCCTACAATGAGCAGTTCTTC. It translates to CASSPQTASYNEQFF.

The gene calls are TRBV5-1 and TRBJ1-4, with a weak D call TRBD1 (5 bases). V was clipped by 2 bases and J by 3 bases, with 11 bases between them. The CDR3 is 15 residues long. Germline CDR1 reads SGHRS; CDR2 reads YFSETQ. CDR3 DNA: TGCGCCAGCAGCTTAATGGGGGAGGCTAATGAAAAACTGTTTTTT. Amino acid sequence: CASSLMGEANEKLFF.

This chain uses TRBV27 with TRBJ1-2; the D gene is possibly TRBD1 (5 bases). The CDR3 covers 14 residues. Trimming left V 2 bases short and J 2 bases short, with 9 bases between. Germline-derived CDR1 and CDR2 are MNHEY and SMNVEV (reference sequence). CDR3 DNA: TGTGCCAGCAGTTTACGGGGGACCAACTATGGCTACACCTTC. This encodes CASSLRGTNYGYTF.

Only one count was recorded for this clone. The chain links TRBV4-3 to TRBJ2-7, with D possibly being TRBD2 (6 bases). Germline V gene lookup returns CDR1 LGHNA and CDR2 YSLEER. V was shortened by 1 base and J by 1 base, with 11 bases between the two germline ends. CDR3 length equals 15 residues. The CDR3 DNA reads TGCGCCAGCAGCCAAGCCGGGGCGGGGTCCTACGAGCAGTACTTC. Protein sequence: CASSQAGAGSYEQYF.

The chain combines TRBV5-4 with TRBJ1-5, with 7 bases matching TRBD1. The CDR3 sequence is 14 residues long. Germline V gene lookup returns CDR1 SGHNT and CDR2 YYREEE (reference sequence). V lost 3 bases, J lost 2 bases, and 2 bases stayed unmatched. The CDR3 is CASSSGTGNQPQHF. CDR3 nucleotide sequence: TGTGCCAGCAGCTCCGGGACAGGCAATCAGCCCCAGCATTTT.

This sequence joins TRBV6-5 and TRBJ2-3; unclear D gene. V shed 0 bases and J shed 6 bases, with 7 bases lying between them. Germline lookup yields CDR1 MNHEY and CDR2 SVGAGI. The CDR3 totals 13 residues. The CDR3 loop reads CASSYSSVDTQYF. CDR3 DNA: TGTGCCAGCAGTTACTCCTCGGTTGATACGCAGTATTTT.

For the CDR3, the DNA is TGCGCCAGCAGCTTGGCGGGACAGGGGGCTTCTTTCTACGAGCAGTACTTC. It yields the protein CASSLAGQGASFYEQYF. The chain carries TRBV5-1 and TRBJ2-7, with 12 bases identical to TRBD1. V trimming: 0 bases; J trimming: 3 bases; junction bases outside the gene matches: 7. Germline values: CDR1 SGHRS, CDR2 YFSETQ. CDR3 length: 17 amino acids.

The gene calls are TRBV6-6 and TRBJ2-7; unclear D gene. The ends were cut back, 6 bases at V and 7 bases at J, with 19 bases in the middle. The V gene's germline CDR1 is MNHNY and CDR2 SVGAGI (reference sequence). The CDR3 runs to 14 residues. The CDR3 is CASSTRPWSEEQYF. The CDR3 DNA sequence: TGTGCCAGCAGCACCCGGCCCTGGAGTGAGGAGCAGTACTTC.

This chain links TRBV4-1 with TRBJ1-5; TRBD1 aligns across 11 bases. After removal of 0 bases from V and 10 bases from J, the junction contained 8 bases not matched to a gene. The CDR3 runs 16 residues. The germline gives CDR1 MGHRA, CDR2 YSYEKL. This CDR3 reads CASSQDWGQGVEPQHF. DNA for the CDR3: TGCGCCAGCAGCCAAGATTGGGGACAGGGGGTGGAACCCCAGCATTTT.

This clone was picked up a small number of times. The rearrangement links TRBV11-3 to TRBJ2-7, with a possible D match to TRBD2 (6 bases). In germline, CDR1 is SGHNT, CDR2 YENEEA. The V end lost 0 bases, the J end lost 6 bases, and 9 bases lay between the germline ends. There are 13 residues in the CDR3. The CDR3 DNA follows: TGTGCCAGCAGCTTAGATACTAGCACCGAGCAGTACTTC. This encodes CASSLDTSTEQYF.

V usage is TRBV5-1 and J usage is TRBJ1-1, with 7 positions matching TRBD1. The germline V gene encodes CDR1 SGHRS and CDR2 YFSETQ. The CDR3 loop spans 16 amino acids. The J segment lost 4 bases and the V segment lost 0 bases, leaving 9 bases of the junction unmatched. CDR3 region: CASSLEGQLQLTEAFF. The CDR3 DNA sequence: TGCGCCAGCAGCTTGGAGGGACAGCTTCAACTCACTGAAGCTTTCTTT.

V is TRBV4-1 and J is TRBJ1-4; 8 bases align to TRBD1. CDR1 and CDR2 from the germline V gene are MGHRA and YSYEKL. This CDR3 region has 15 residues. Unmatched junction bases numbered 8, after V lost 3 bases and J lost 8 bases. The CDR3 coding sequence is TGCGCCAGCAGCCAGGCCGACAGGGGCAAAGAAAAACTGTTTTTT. It codes for CASSQADRGKEKLFF.

This clone occurred a few times. V and J are TRBV2 and TRBJ1-5, with a tentative D call TRBD1 (6 bases). The CDR3 runs to 15 residues. V was cut by 6 bases and J by 0 bases, with 12 bases left in between. Germline values: CDR1 SNHLY, CDR2 FYNNEI. The CDR3 sequence: CASRDWDTSNQPQHF. The CDR3 DNA is TGTGCCAGCAGGGATTGGGACACTAGCAATCAGCCCCAGCATTTT.

The chain is built from TRBV4-3 and TRBJ1-1; unclear D gene. The CDR3 has 14 amino acids. Germline CDR1 LGHNA, CDR2 YSLEER. V lost 0 bases to trimming and J lost 0 bases, with 5 bases between them. DNA for the CDR3: TGCGCCAGCAGCCAAGATCAAATGAACACTGAAGCTTTCTTT. This encodes CASSQDQMNTEAFF.

The chain couples TRBV11-2 to TRBJ1-1; 7 bases fit TRBD1. This CDR3 spans 19 amino acids. CDR1 is SGHAT and CDR2 is FQNNGV in the germline V gene. The trim removed 1 base at V and 2 bases at J, leaving 16 bases unmatched. The CDR3 spells CASSLVAHFLGGGNTEAFF. DNA of the CDR3: TGTGCCAGCAGCTTAGTAGCCCATTTCTTAGGGGGCGGTAACACTGAAGCTTTCTTT.

The V call is TRBV6-5, the J call TRBJ2-7; 8 bases are a match to TRBD2. The ends lost 4 bases at V and 6 bases at J; junction bases unmatched: 11. This CDR3 is built from 15 residues. CDR1 and CDR2 from the germline V gene are MNHEY and SVGAGI. CDR3 sequence reads: CASSWRGAAIGEQYF. The CDR3 DNA sequence: TGTGCCAGCAGTTGGCGGGGGGCAGCGATAGGCGAGCAGTACTTC.

This clone was seen only once. V is TRBV4-1 and J is TRBJ2-3, with D perhaps matching TRBD1 (5 bases). The CDR3 sequence is 16 residues long. Germline V gene sequence: CDR1 MGHRA, CDR2 YSYEKL. V shed 4 bases and J shed 2 bases, with 16 bases lying between them. CDR3 nucleotides: TGCGCCAGCAGCCGTTTCTCCGGACAACTCACAGATACGCAGTATTTT. It specifies CASSRFSGQLTDTQYF.

The V and J genes are TRBV5-1 and TRBJ1-2; 11 bases match TRBD1. Germline V gene lookup returns CDR1 SGHRS and CDR2 YFSETQ. J was trimmed by 8 bases and V by 4 bases; bases with no gene match: 7. CDR3 length: 14 residues. The CDR3 bases are TGCGCCAGCAGCCCGGGACAGGGGGGGAAAGGCTACACCTTC. Its translation is CASSPGQGGKGYTF. The full variable domain, completed using reference TRBV5-1 and TRBJ1-2, is KAGVTQTPRYLIKTRGQQVTLSCSPISGHRSVSWYQQTPGQGLQFLFEYFSETQRNKGNFPGRFSGRQFSNSRSEMNVSTLELGDSALYLCASSPGQGGKGYTFGSGTRLTVV.

This rearrangement joins TRBV5-4 to TRBJ2-7; 7 bases are a match to TRBD2. The germline gives CDR1 SGHNT, CDR2 YYREEE (reference sequence). This CDR3 has 16 residues. The V segment lost 2 bases and the J segment 3 bases; nucleotides outside the gene matches: 11. The CDR3 loop is CASSFRVSAGSYEQYF. The CDR3 coding sequence is TGTGCCAGCAGCTTCCGGGTTTCAGCGGGGAGCTACGAGCAGTACTTC.

The chain recombines TRBV4-2 with TRBJ2-1, with 10 bases identical to TRBD2. This CDR3 spans 17 amino acids. Germline lookup yields CDR1 LGHNA and CDR2 YNFKEQ. V gave up 2 bases and J gave up 1 base; unmatched junction bases: 5. CDR3 in amino acids: CASSQRSSGGSYNEQFF. The CDR3 nucleotides are TGTGCCAGCAGCCAAAGGTCTAGCGGGGGATCCTACAATGAGCAGTTCTTC.

The rearrangement uses TRBV27 and TRBJ1-5; D is possibly TRBD1 (5 bases). The CDR3 is made up of 13 amino acids. Trimming pared 6 bases from V and 6 bases from J, leaving 12 bases between. Germline CDR1 MNHEY, CDR2 SMNVEV (reference sequence). DNA of the CDR3: TGTGCCAGCAGGCTCCAGGGTGGTCAGCCCCAGCATTTT. Its translation: CASRLQGGQPQHF.

Points on this clone: In the same sample, other DNA sequences code for this CDR3. V gene TRBV2 combines with J gene TRBJ2-5, with D hard to call. The CDR3 is 14 amino acids. Germline assignment: CDR1 SNHLY and CDR2 FYNNEI. With 3 bases removed from V and 10 bases from J, the gap between germline ends came to 18 bases. Here the CDR3 reads CASSELGLLPDQYF. The CDR3 DNA is TGTGCCAGCAGTGAGCTGGGCTTGTTGCCGGACCAGTACTTC.